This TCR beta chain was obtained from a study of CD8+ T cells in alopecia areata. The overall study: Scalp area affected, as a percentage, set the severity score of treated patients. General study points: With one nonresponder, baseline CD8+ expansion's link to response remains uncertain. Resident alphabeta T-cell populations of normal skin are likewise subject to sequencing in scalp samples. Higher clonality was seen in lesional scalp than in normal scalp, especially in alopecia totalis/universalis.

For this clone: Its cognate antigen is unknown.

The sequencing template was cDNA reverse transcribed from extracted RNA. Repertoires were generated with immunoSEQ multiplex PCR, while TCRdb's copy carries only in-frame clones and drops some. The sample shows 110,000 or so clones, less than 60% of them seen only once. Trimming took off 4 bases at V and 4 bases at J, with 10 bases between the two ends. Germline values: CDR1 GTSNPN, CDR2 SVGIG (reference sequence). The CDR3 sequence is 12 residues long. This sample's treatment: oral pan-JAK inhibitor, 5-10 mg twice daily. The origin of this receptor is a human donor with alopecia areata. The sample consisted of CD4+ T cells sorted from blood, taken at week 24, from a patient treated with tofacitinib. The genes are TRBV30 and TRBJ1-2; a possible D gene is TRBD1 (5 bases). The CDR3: CAWIQGLYGYTF. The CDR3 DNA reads TGTGCCTGGATCCAGGGACTCTATGGCTACACCTTC.